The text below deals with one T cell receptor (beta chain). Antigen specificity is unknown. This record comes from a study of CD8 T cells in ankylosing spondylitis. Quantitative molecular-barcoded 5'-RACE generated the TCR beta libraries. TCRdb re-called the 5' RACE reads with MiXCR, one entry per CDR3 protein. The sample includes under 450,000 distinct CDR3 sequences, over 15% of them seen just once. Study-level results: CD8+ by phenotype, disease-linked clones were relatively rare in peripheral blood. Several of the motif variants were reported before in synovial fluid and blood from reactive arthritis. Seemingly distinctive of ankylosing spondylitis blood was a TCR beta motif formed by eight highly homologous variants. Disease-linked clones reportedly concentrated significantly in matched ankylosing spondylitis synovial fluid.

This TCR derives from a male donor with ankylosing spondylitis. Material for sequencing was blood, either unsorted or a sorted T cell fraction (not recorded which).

CDR3 nucleotides: TGTGCCAGCAGTTACTTTGGACAGCCCACGGGGAGTTCACCCCTCCACTTT. It encodes CASSYFGQPTGSSPLHF. The genes are TRBV6-2 or TRBV6-3 and TRBJ1-6, with TRBD1 as a possible D gene (6 bases). Germline V CDR1 and CDR2: MNHEY, SVGEGT. The CDR3 extends over 17 amino acids. V dropped 1 base and J dropped 9 bases, with 19 bases sitting between them.